The rows below give T cell receptor beta chains drawn from one sample of a study of T cells after yellow fever vaccination. TCRdb called the 5' RACE reads again in MiXCR, with one record for every CDR3 protein. The table records just under 600,000 distinct CDR3 sequences, approximately 13% of them present only once. The source was PBMCs, collected on the day of the yellow fever booster vaccination. The receptor source for this set is a man aged 30-40 years who received the YFV17D yellow fever vaccine. Each CDR3 is given with its conserved first and last residue. D genes are given only for firm matches. Some rows have no size entry. The others give once, few or many, or a class for an expanded clone.

d_call	v_call	j_call	clone_size	cdr3_nt	cdr3_aa
TRBD1	TRBV20-1	TRBJ1-6	few	TGCAGTGCTAGAGTAGGGGCAGGGGGCGGAAATTCACCCCTCCACTTT	CSARVGAGGGNSPLHF
NA	TRBV19	TRBJ2-1	few	TGTGCCAGTAGTATCTCTAATGAGCAGTTCTTC	CASSISNEQFF
TRBD1	TRBV7-2	TRBJ1-4	few	TGTGCCAGCAGCTTCAGGGGGCGCTTTAATGAAAAACTGTTTTTT	CASSFRGRFNEKLFF
NA	TRBV9	TRBJ2-5	NA	TGTGCCAGCAGCGTAGCTTCAGGCCCTCGGGAGCAAGAGACCCAGTACTTC	CASSVASGPREQETQYF
NA	TRBV20-1	TRBJ2-2	NA	TGCAGTGCTAGAGAAAAAAGAGGGGGCAGCGGGAGAACCGGGGAGCTGTTTTTT	CSAREKRGGSGRTGELFF
NA	TRBV27	TRBJ2-5	NA	TGTGCCAGCAGGATGTGGGGACAAGATGACCAGTACTTC	CASRMWGQDDQYF
TRBD1	TRBV29-1	TRBJ2-7	NA	TGCAGCGTTGCAAACAGGGGTTACGAGCAGTACTTC	CSVANRGYEQYF
TRBD1	TRBV20-1	TRBJ2-7	few	TGCAGTGCTAGCGGGACAGGGGAATTTTTGTCCTACGAGCAGTACTTC	CSASGTGEFLSYEQYF
NA	TRBV14	TRBJ2-1	few	TGTGCCAGCAGCCCCGACCTGTCCCAGGCCCAGGTAATGAGCTCCTACAATGAGCAGTTCTTC	CASSPDLSQAQVMSSYNEQFF
TRBD2	TRBV11-2	TRBJ2-3	few	TGTGCCAGCAGCCTTTCTAGCGGGCCGGACACAGATACGCAGTATTTT	CASSLSSGPDTDTQYF
TRBD2	TRBV11-2	TRBJ2-7	NA	TGTGCCAGCAGCCCAAAGCGGCTAGCGGCCCGTGTGTACGAGCAGTACTTC	CASSPKRLAARVYEQYF
TRBD1	TRBV27	TRBJ2-4	few	TGTGCCACAAGCAGGGGGAGAAACATTCAGTACTTC	CATSRGRNIQYF
TRBD1	TRBV5-1	TRBJ2-2	few	TGCGCCAGCAGCGTACAGGGGCCTAACACCGGGGAGCTGTTTTTT	CASSVQGPNTGELFF
NA	TRBV20-1	TRBJ2-7	NA	TGCAGTGCTAGAGATCGCAGGGCCGGCTACGAGCAGTACTTC	CSARDRRAGYEQYF
NA	TRBV18	TRBJ2-4	few	TGTGCCAGCTCACCACCAGTGGGGGGTGCCAAAAACATTCAGTACTTC	CASSPPVGGAKNIQYF
NA	TRBV7-2	TRBJ2-7	NA	TGTGCCAGCAGCTTAGGCCCCCTACTCTCCTACGAGCAGTACTTC	CASSLGPLLSYEQYF
TRBD2	TRBV12-3/TRBV12-4	TRBJ2-1	many	TGTGCCAGCCAAGCCCCTGGGACTAGCGGGAGAGCCTACAATGAGCAGTTCTTC	CASQAPGTSGRAYNEQFF
TRBD2	TRBV11-2	TRBJ2-2	NA	TGTGCCAGCAGCGTCAGGGGACTAGCGGGGTGGGGGAACACCGGGGAGCTGTTTTTT	CASSVRGLAGWGNTGELFF
NA	TRBV5-1	TRBJ2-7	few	TGCGCCAGCAGCTTTAGGGTGGACGAGCAGTACTTC	CASSFRVDEQYF
NA	TRBV12-3/TRBV12-4	TRBJ2-2	few	TGTGCCAGCAGTTACCACCCGACCTTAAACACCGGGGAGCTGTTTTTT	CASSYHPTLNTGELFF
NA	TRBV29-1	TRBJ2-7	few	TGCAGCGCTATCGGACAGTCCTCCGAGCAGTACTTC	CSAIGQSSEQYF
NA	TRBV7-2	TRBJ2-7	NA	TGTGCCAGCAGCTTAAGTATAGGGATCTACGAGCAGTACTTC	CASSLSIGIYEQYF
NA	TRBV20-1	TRBJ2-5	many	TGCAGCCCTGGGGGGAAGGAGACCCAGTACTTC	CSPGGKETQYF
TRBD1	TRBV10-1	TRBJ2-1	NA	TGCGCCAGCAGTAGATCCGGGACAGGGAAAGGCAATGAGCAGTTCTTC	CASSRSGTGKGNEQFF
TRBD1	TRBV15	TRBJ2-1	few	TGTGCCACCAGCACTGACAGGGAGTCCTACAATGAGCAGTTCTTC	CATSTDRESYNEQFF
NA	TRBV2	TRBJ2-7	few	TGTGCCAGCAGTGAACGGACGGGCCCTTACGAGCAGTACTTC	CASSERTGPYEQYF
NA	TRBV27	TRBJ2-7	NA	TGTGCCAGCAGACAGGGTCAGGGCAATTACTACGAGCAGTACTTC	CASRQGQGNYYEQYF
NA	TRBV20-1	TRBJ2-7	NA	TGCAGTGCTAGAGGCTCTCTAGCGTCCGACTCCTACGAGCAGTACTTC	CSARGSLASDSYEQYF
TRBD2	TRBV7-9	TRBJ2-1	few	TGTGCCAGCAGCTTAGCACGGGAGGGCCGGAATGAGCAGTTCTTC	CASSLAREGRNEQFF
NA	TRBV7-2	TRBJ2-1	NA	TGTGCCAGCAGCCGCCTTAGCGGATACAATGAGCAGTTCTTC	CASSRLSGYNEQFF
NA	TRBV20-1	TRBJ2-7	NA	TGCAGTGCTAATGGCTACGAGCAGTACTTC	CSANGYEQYF
NA	TRBV20-1	TRBJ2-2	many	TGCAGTGCTAGGTCAGGAACCGGGGAGCTGTTTTTT	CSARSGTGELFF
NA	TRBV20-1	TRBJ2-5	NA	TGCAGTGCCAAACAGGGAAACCAAGAGACCCAGTACTTC	CSAKQGNQETQYF